This T cell receptor (beta chain) appears in the sequencing data of a study of CD8 T cells in acute hepatitis C reinfection. Time point: naive CD8 control sorted from an acute-time-point sample. CDR1 and CDR2 (germline): MGHDK, SYGVNS. Trimming left V 7 bases short and J 2 bases short, with 12 bases between. The CDR3 consists of 13 residues. Study-wide results and caveats: Chronically infected subjects had no follow-up NS3-1073 repertoires.

A word on this clone: Its cognate antigen is unknown.

Here immunoSEQ multiplex PCR was the method, and the copy in TCRdb shows in-frame clones only, minus some. The data hold approximately 41,000 clones, with approximately 87% observed a single time. The chain recombines TRBV25-1 with TRBJ2-7; perhaps TRBD1 as D (5 bases). This TCR came from a man in his thirties or forties with chronic hepatitis C. The sample consisted of naive CD8+ T cells from PBMCs. DNA for the CDR3: TGTGCCAGCACCCCAGAGGACACCTACGAGCAGTACTTC. Translating it yields CASTPEDTYEQYF.